These 32 T cell receptor beta chains share one sample of origin, sequenced in a study of T cell responses to AZD1222 COVID-19 vaccine. Profiling relied on immunoSEQ multiplex PCR, and the TCRdb table lists in-frame clones only, not all of them. Here the sample spans about 67,000 clones, approximately 81% being singletons. The sequencing here drew on peripheral blood, taken on day 0 of AZD1222 vaccination. Receptors originate from an adult in good health.

The chain combines TRBV19 with TRBJ2-1; 10 bases are shared with TRBD2. This CDR3 contains 14 residues. Germline CDR1 reads LNHDA; CDR2 reads SQIVND (reference sequence). V dropped 3 bases and J dropped 7; count of bases not matched to a gene: 3. CDR3 loop: CASSILSGGNEQFF. Here the CDR3 DNA reads TGTGCCAGTAGTATTCTTAGCGGGGGGAATGAGCAGTTCTTC.

About this clone: At the DNA level, this CDR3 is encoded by other sequences in the same sample as well. V usage is TRBV7-9 and J usage is TRBJ2-7, with D unresolved. CDR3 length equals 11 residues. The V end lost 5 bases, the J end lost 5 bases, and 7 bases lay between the germline ends. From germline, CDR1 is SEHNR and CDR2 FQNEAQ (reference sequence). CDR3 coding DNA: TGTGCCAGCAGCCTAAGTGACGAGCAGTACTTC. This translates into CASSLSDEQYF.

The chain has TRBV6-4 and TRBJ1-6; D unclear. In germline, CDR1 is MRHNA, CDR2 SNTAGT. V was trimmed by 0 bases and J by 10 bases, leaving 13 bases between them. The CDR3 has 15 residues. Here the CDR3 DNA reads TGTGCCAGCAGTGACTCGGCTTATCGAGGGTCACCCCTCCACTTT. Residues: CASSDSAYRGSPLHF.

V and J are TRBV27 and TRBJ1-6, with D unclear. This CDR3 is 12 amino acids long. CDR1 and CDR2 from the germline V gene are MNHEY and SMNVEV (reference sequence). Trimming pared 3 bases from V and 7 bases from J, leaving 4 bases between. The CDR3 reads CASSFLNSPLHF. In DNA, the CDR3 is TGTGCCAGCAGTTTCCTAAATTCACCCCTCCACTTT.

The V gene is TRBV28, the J gene TRBJ2-7; D gene ambiguous. CDR1 MDHEN and CDR2 SYDVKM come from the germline V gene. The CDR3 is 12 amino acids. V was shortened by 2 bases and J by 7 bases, with 9 bases between the two germline ends. The CDR3 loop reads CASSLRTREQYF. In nucleotides, the CDR3 is TGTGCCAGCAGTTTAAGGACCCGAGAGCAGTACTTC.

The V call is TRBV11-2, the J call TRBJ1-2; D might be TRBD1 (6 bases). V dropped 2 bases and J dropped 8 bases, with 18 bases sitting between them. The CDR3 has 15 residues. Germline assignment: CDR1 SGHAT and CDR2 FQNNGV. The CDR3 spells CASSLNPQGTNGYTF. The CDR3 bases are TGTGCCAGCAGCTTAAATCCACAGGGAACTAACGGCTACACCTTC.

The V gene is TRBV15, the J gene TRBJ1-1; weak D call: TRBD1 (5 bases). Germline V CDR1 and CDR2: LNHNV, YYDKDF (reference sequence). V dropped 1 base and J dropped 3 bases, with 15 bases sitting between them. The CDR3 consists of 16 residues. CDR3 nucleotide sequence: TGTGCCACCAGCAGAGCGCTAACTGGGGGGGACACTGAAGCTTTCTTT. It is translated as CATSRALTGGDTEAFF. Variable domain in full (rest from reference TRBV15 and TRBJ1-1): DAMVIQNPRYQVTQFGKPVTLSCSQTLNHNVMYWYQQKSSQAPKLLFHYYDKDFNNEADTPDNFQSRRPNTSFCFLDIRSPGLGDTAMYLCATSRALTGGDTEAFFGQGTRLTVV.

V gene TRBV10-3 combines with J gene TRBJ1-1, with D possibly TRBD1 on 6 matching bases. The CDR3 extends over 15 amino acids. Germline loops: CDR1 ENHRY, CDR2 SYGVKD. The V and J ends lost 2 bases and 7 bases respectively, with 17 bases between them. In nucleotides, the CDR3 is TGTGCCATCAGTGAGAGTTTAGCAGGGGTCGGTGAAGCTTTCTTT. It specifies CAISESLAGVGEAFF.

This chain connects TRBV27 to TRBJ1-6, with D perhaps TRBD1 (5 bases). CDR3 length equals 14 residues. CDR1 MNHEY and CDR2 SMNVEV come from the germline V gene (reference sequence). V lost 2 bases and J 10 bases, leaving 12 bases between the germline ends. The CDR3 spells CASSLTAGGSPLHF. The CDR3 DNA reads as TGTGCCAGCAGTTTAACAGCCGGGGGGTCACCCCTCCACTTT.

This clone was seen a handful of times. CDR3 nucleotide sequence: TGTGCCAGCAGCCCCGCGGGACAGAGTAAAATACATGAAAAACTGTTTTTT. Its protein is CASSPAGQSKIHEKLFF. V gene TRBV7-9 combines with J gene TRBJ1-4; TRBD1 matches 7 bases. V shed 5 bases and J 6 bases; nucleotides not matched to a gene: 15. CDR3 length: 17 residues. Germline assignment: CDR1 SEHNR and CDR2 FQNEAQ (reference sequence).

The chain links TRBV24-1 to TRBJ2-6; 8 nucleotides align to TRBD1. Germline loops: CDR1 KGHDR, CDR2 SFDVKD. The CDR3 covers 18 residues. Trimming took 5 bases from V and 0 from J; bases not matched to a gene: 8. The CDR3 loop is CATSGRTGTSSGANVLTF. The CDR3 nucleotides are TGTGCCACCAGTGGCCGGACAGGGACGAGCTCTGGGGCCAACGTCCTGACTTTC.

V usage is TRBV5-6 and J usage is TRBJ1-4, with D unclear. The CDR3 length is 15 residues. Germline CDR1 is SGHDT and CDR2 is YYEEEE. Between the trimmed V and J ends, which lost 4 bases and 0 bases, there was a span of 10 bases. This chain's CDR3 is CASSLGLTTNEKLFF. CDR3 nucleotides: TGTGCCAGCAGCCTAGGGCTGACAACTAATGAAAAACTGTTTTTT.

V gene TRBV7-3 combines with J gene TRBJ2-7; 12 positions match TRBD2. The J segment lost 1 base and the V segment lost 4 bases, leaving 8 bases of the junction unmatched. There are 17 residues in the CDR3. Germline V gives CDR1 SGHTA, CDR2 FQGTGA. This CDR3 is CASSSRLAGEGSYEQYF. As DNA, the CDR3 is TGTGCCAGCAGCTCAAGACTAGCGGGAGAAGGATCCTACGAGCAGTACTTC.

V gene TRBV7-3 combines with J gene TRBJ2-1; D perhaps matches TRBD1 (5 bases). There are 15 residues in the CDR3. Germline V gives CDR1 SGHTA, CDR2 FQGTGA. Trimming left V 5 bases short and J 9 bases short, with 20 bases between. CDR3 protein: CASSRSGNPNGEQFF. CDR3 DNA sequence: TGTGCCAGCAGCCGCTCAGGGAACCCCAACGGTGAGCAGTTCTTC.

The V and J genes are TRBV7-2 and TRBJ2-1; D possibly corresponds to TRBD2 (5 bases). Per the germline V gene, CDR1 is SGHTA and CDR2 is FQGNSA. V was trimmed by 3 bases and J by 0 bases, leaving 9 bases between them. CDR3 length: 15 residues. Written as DNA, the CDR3 is TGTGCCAGCAGCTTGGCAGAGGGCTCCTACAATGAGCAGTTCTTC. It codes for CASSLAEGSYNEQFF.

This chain joins TRBV19 and TRBJ1-5, with D possibly matching TRBD1 (5 bases). Trimming cost V 6 bases and J 7 bases, with 16 bases left between them. There are 14 residues in the CDR3. Germline CDR1 and CDR2: LNHDA and SQIVND (reference sequence). This CDR3 reads CASRQWRGRQPQHF. The CDR3 coding sequence is TGTGCCAGTAGACAATGGAGGGGCAGGCAGCCCCAGCATTTT.

The CDR3 DNA sequence: TGTGCCAGCAGCCAGACAGGGTTTACTGAAGCTTTCTTT. Translation: CASSQTGFTEAFF. V is TRBV7-9 and J is TRBJ1-1, with 7 bases identical to TRBD1. The CDR3 runs 13 residues. Trimming at V came to 5 bases and at J to 5 bases, leaving 5 bases not matched to a gene. The germline CDR1 and CDR2 sequences are SEHNR and FQNEAQ (reference sequence).

The chain is built from TRBV7-8 and TRBJ1-5, with 8 bases lining up with TRBD1. This CDR3 has 16 amino acids. Germline lookup yields CDR1 SGHVS and CDR2 FQNEAQ. V trimming: 5 bases; J trimming: 0 bases; junction bases outside the gene matches: 6. The CDR3 DNA is TGTGCCAGCAGCCCGACAGGGGCCCATAGCAATCAGCCCCAGCATTTT. Translating gives CASSPTGAHSNQPQHF. The variable domain in full, completed from reference TRBV7-8 and TRBJ1-5, reads GAGVSQSPRYKVAKRGQDVALRCDPISGHVSLFWYQQALGQGPEFLTYFQNEAQLDKSGLPSDRFFAERPEGSVSTLKIQRTQQEDSAVYLCASSPTGAHSNQPQHFGDGTRLSIL.

This clone was seen a handful of times. The chain uses TRBV28 and TRBJ2-1; D uncertain. Germline assignment: CDR1 MDHEN and CDR2 SYDVKM. The CDR3 covers 16 residues. V gave up 5 bases and J gave up 0 bases, with 14 bases separating them. The chain's CDR3 is CASSLPFASSYNEQFF. The CDR3 DNA reads TGTGCCAGCAGTCTCCCCTTTGCGAGCTCCTACAATGAGCAGTTCTTC.

CDR3 bases: TGTGCCAGCAGTTCCGATCGTAGAGGCACCGGGGAGCTGTTTTTT. Protein: CASSSDRRGTGELFF. The chain joins TRBV27 to TRBJ2-2; D is unclear. V lost 4 bases to trimming and J lost 4 bases, with 13 bases between them. Germline assignment: CDR1 MNHEY and CDR2 SMNVEV (reference sequence). The CDR3 is 15 amino acids.

The V call is TRBV6-4, the J call TRBJ2-3; a possible D gene is TRBD2 (6 bases). CDR3 length equals 17 residues. Trimming cost V 0 bases and J 2 bases, with 15 bases left between them. CDR1 is MRHNA, CDR2 SNTAGT, per germline. The CDR3 DNA reads TGTGCCAGCAGTGACTCATCTTGGGGGGAAGACACAGATACGCAGTATTTT. It encodes CASSDSSWGEDTDTQYF.

The chain links TRBV7-8 to TRBJ1-5, with D hard to call. The CDR3 runs 17 residues. CDR1 is SGHVS and CDR2 is FQNEAQ in the germline V gene. Trimming removed 2 bases from V and 3 bases from J, with 17 bases in between. The CDR3 DNA follows: TGTGCCAGCAGCTTATCCGATTCCAAAGCCCCCAATCAGCCCCAGCATTTT. Its protein is CASSLSDSKAPNQPQHF.

V is TRBV30 and J is TRBJ1-1; unclear D gene. Germline V gene data show CDR1 as GTSNPN and CDR2 as SVGIG (reference sequence). There are 14 residues in the CDR3. V was clipped by 4 bases and J by 1 base, with 13 bases between them. CDR3 residues: CAWIPLVTNTEAFF. CDR3 nucleotides: TGTGCCTGGATCCCGTTAGTGACGAACACTGAAGCTTTCTTT.

The rearrangement links TRBV14 to TRBJ1-2, with a weak D call TRBD1 (6 bases). Trimming stripped 4 bases from V and 4 bases from J, with 10 bases between. The CDR3 is 13 residues long. The germline V gene has CDR1 SGHDN and CDR2 FVKESK. The CDR3 region has the DNA TGTGCCAGCAGCCTTGGACAGTCCTATGGCTACACCTTC. Encoded protein: CASSLGQSYGYTF. Looking up the rest from reference TRBV14 and TRBJ1-2 gives the full variable domain: EAGVTQFPSHSVIEKGQTVTLRCDPISGHDNLYWYRRVMGKEIKFLLHFVKESKQDESGMPNNRFLAERTGGTYSTLKVQPAELEDSGVYFCASSLGQSYGYTFGSGTRLTVV.

This chain connects TRBV28 to TRBJ2-2; D might be TRBD2 (5 bases). The CDR3 loop spans 15 amino acids. Germline V gene data show CDR1 as MDHEN and CDR2 as SYDVKM. V gave up 7 bases and J gave up 10 bases, with 22 bases separating them. The CDR3: CASTHGTIRGQELFF. CDR3 coding DNA: TGTGCCAGCACCCATGGTACGATAAGAGGGCAGGAGCTGTTTTTT.

This clone appeared a single time. The chain uses TRBV10-3 and TRBJ1-2, with a possible D match to TRBD1 (6 bases). The germline V gene encodes CDR1 ENHRY and CDR2 SYGVKD. This CDR3 has 13 residues. V gave up 8 bases and J gave up 2 bases, with 12 bases separating them. In nucleotides, the CDR3 is TGTGCCATCTCCGGGACATCGAACTATGGCTACACCTTC. It yields the protein CAISGTSNYGYTF.

The gene calls are TRBV3-1 (or the pseudogene TRBV3-2) and TRBJ2-5; 13 bases line up with TRBD2. The CDR3 consists of 16 residues. Losses at the gene ends were 5 bases for V and 4 bases for J; bases not matched to a gene: 7. Looked up from germline, CDR1 is LGHDT and CDR2 is YNNKEL (reference sequence). CDR3 amino acids: CASSTRTSGRLETQYF. CDR3 coding DNA: TGTGCCAGCAGCACCCGGACTAGCGGGAGATTAGAGACCCAGTACTTC.

A single count supports this clone. The chain couples TRBV15 to TRBJ2-7; 8 bases are shared with TRBD2. The CDR3 loop spans 15 amino acids. From germline, CDR1 is LNHNV and CDR2 YYDKDF (reference sequence). After removal of 5 bases from V and 3 bases from J, the junction contained 9 bases not matched to a gene. CDR3 region: CATSPQRESIYEQYF. In DNA form, the CDR3 reads TGTGCCACCAGCCCCCAGCGGGAGTCCATCTACGAGCAGTACTTC.

This chain links TRBV6-5 with TRBJ2-7; perhaps TRBD2 as D (6 bases). Looked up from germline, CDR1 is MNHEY and CDR2 is SVGAGI. There are 13 residues in the CDR3. V lost 6 bases to trimming and J lost 0 bases, with 9 bases between them. CDR3 amino acids: CASRLRDSYEQYF. DNA for the CDR3: TGTGCCAGCAGATTGCGGGACTCCTACGAGCAGTACTTC.

The rearrangement links TRBV7-8 to TRBJ1-6, with 10 bases aligning to TRBD1. The V gene's germline CDR1 is SGHVS and CDR2 FQNEAQ. CDR3 size: 16 residues. J was trimmed by 7 bases and V by 3 bases; bases with no gene match: 6. DNA for the CDR3: TGTGCCAGCAGCTTGAGGGACAGGGGAAACAATTCACCCCTCCACTTT. Protein sequence: CASSLRDRGNNSPLHF. Combining the CDR3 with reference TRBV7-8 and TRBJ1-6 gives the whole variable domain GAGVSQSPRYKVAKRGQDVALRCDPISGHVSLFWYQQALGQGPEFLTYFQNEAQLDKSGLPSDRFFAERPEGSVSTLKIQRTQQEDSAVYLCASSLRDRGNNSPLHFGNGTRLTVT.

The genes are TRBV6-2 or TRBV6-3 and TRBJ2-4; D might be TRBD2 (5 bases). Germline values: CDR1 MNHEY, CDR2 SVGEGT. The V end lost 5 bases, the J end lost 0 bases, and 11 bases lay between the germline ends. This CDR3 has 15 residues. Written as DNA, the CDR3 is TGTGCCAGCAGTAACCCTGGACTAGCCAAAAACATTCAGTACTTC. It yields the protein CASSNPGLAKNIQYF.

The chain links TRBV5-4 to TRBJ1-1; TRBD1 might be the D (6 bases). Germline CDR1 SGHNT, CDR2 YYREEE (reference sequence). The ends were cut back, 3 bases at V and 3 bases at J, with 15 bases in the middle. The CDR3 consists of 15 residues. In nucleotides, the CDR3 is TGTGCCAGCAGCTCACCTACAGGGAGTCACACTGAAGCTTTCTTT. The encoded protein is CASSSPTGSHTEAFF.